Listed below are T cell receptor beta chains from one sample, sequenced in a study of immune characterization of retroperitoneal liposarcoma. In TCRdb, the PCR reads were re-called with MiXCR into one record per CDR3 protein. Among some 7,900 distinct CDR3 sequences listed, about 47% were seen once. Source material: tumor tissue. All receptors derive from a male donor with retroperitoneal liposarcoma. CDR3s include the opening cysteine and the closing phenylalanine or tryptophan. Each record gives: V gene, D gene, clone size, J gene, CDR3 length, CDR3 protein, CDR3 DNA. The D gene is left open where the match is weak. Some rows have no size entry. The others give once, few or many, or a class for an expanded clone.

>TRBV11-3|TRBD1|.|TRBJ2-1|15
CASSVSGTGGYEQFF
TGTGCCAGCAGCGTATCCGGGACAGGGGGATACGAGCAGTTCTTC
>TRBV6-2/TRBV6-3|.|.|TRBJ2-2|13
CASSGQGAGALFF
TGTGCCAGCAGTGGGCAGGGTGCCGGGGCGCTGTTTTTT
>TRBV6-1|TRBD1|.|TRBJ2-2|17
CASSSDAGTANTGELFF
TGTGCCAGCAGCTCGGACGCCGGGACAGCGAACACCGGGGAGCTGTTTTTT
>TRBV12-3/TRBV12-4|TRBD2|once|TRBJ2-1|16
CASSSKPGGVAYEQFF
TGTGCCAGCAGTTCCAAACCGGGAGGAGTAGCCTACGAGCAGTTCTTC
>TRBV6-6|.|.|TRBJ2-5|16
CASSLPSVRREETQYF
TGTGCCAGCAGTTTACCTAGCGTAAGAAGGGAAGAGACCCAGTACTTC
>TRBV6-1|.|few|TRBJ2-1|14
CASSEGGAKNIQFF
TGTGCCAGCAGTGAAGGGGGTGCCAAAAACATTCAGTTCTTC
>TRBV27|.|.|TRBJ2-5|14
CASSLSPSDETQYF
TGTGCCAGCAGTTTATCTCCTAGCGACGAGACCCAGTACTTC
>TRBV7-2|TRBD1|.|TRBJ2-1|16
CASSFSTGQKAYEQFF
TGTGCCAGCAGCTTTAGCACGGGACAGAAGGCCTACGAGCAGTTCTTC
>TRBV6-8|.|.|TRBJ2-1|15
CASSSPRRTRYEQFF
TGTGCCAGCAGTTCCCCTCGCAGGACACGGTACGAGCAGTTCTTC
>TRBV10-1|.|.|TRBJ2-5|14
CASSESIRQETQYF
TGCGCCAGCAGTGAGAGCATCCGTCAAGAGACCCAGTACTTC
>TRBV6-1|TRBD2|many|TRBJ2-1|14
CASSTGLAGVGQFF
TGTGCCAGCAGTACTGGACTAGCGGGAGTGGGGCAGTTCTTC
>TRBV7-2|.|medium-sized|TRBJ2-7|14
CASSLIGVPYEQYF
TGTGCCAGCAGCTTGATAGGGGTACCGTACGAGCAGTACTTC
>TRBV27|TRBD1|.|TRBJ2-7|13
CASIGTVSYEQYF
TGTGCCAGCATCGGGACAGTCTCCTACGAGCAGTACTTC
>TRBV6-1|TRBD1|.|TRBJ1-6|22
CASSGPGQGLILLPAYNSPLHF
TGTGCCAGCAGTGGACCGGGACAGGGTCTCATTCTTCTGCCTGCGTATAATTCACCCCTCCACTTT
>TRBV6-8|.|.|TRBJ1-2|13
CAANSGWTYGYTF
TGTGCCGCTAATTCTGGGTGGACCTATGGCTACACCTTC
>TRBV6-1|.|.|TRBJ2-1|11
CASTGYNEQFF
TGTGCCAGTACAGGTTACAATGAGCAGTTCTTC
>TRBV11-2|.|few|TRBJ2-7|15
CASRPTGQPAYEQYF
TGTGCCAGCAGACCCACTGGACAGCCGGCCTACGAGCAGTACTTC
>TRBV6-6|TRBD1|.|TRBJ2-7|15
CASSYSGDRAYEQYF
TGTGCCAGCAGTTACTCGGGGGACAGGGCCTACGAGCAGTACTTC
>TRBV6-1|.|.|TRBJ2-6|13
CASAQEGANVLTF
TGTGCCAGCGCCCAGGAGGGGGCCAACGTCCTGACTTTC
>TRBV7-6|.|.|TRBJ2-3|12
CASSPIADTQYF
TGTGCTAGCAGCCCCATTGCAGATACGCAGTATTTT
>TRBV12-5|TRBD2|.|TRBJ2-2|17
CASGLDTGTSRPGELFF
TGTGCTAGTGGTTTGGACACCGGGACTAGCCGACCCGGGGAGCTGTTTTTT
>TRBV27|TRBD2|few|TRBJ2-3|16
CASSPLSGRAKDTQYF
TGTGCCAGCAGTCCACTTAGCGGGAGGGCCAAGGATACGCAGTATTTT
>TRBV6-1|.|many|TRBJ2-7|14
CASSVGEFSYEQYF
TGTGCCAGCAGTGTAGGGGAGTTCTCCTACGAGCAGTACTTC
>TRBV6-1|.|few|TRBJ2-3|13
CASLPGSTDTQYF
TGTGCCAGCCTCCCGGGGAGCACAGATACGCAGTATTTT
>TRBV27|.|.|TRBJ2-5|13
CASSFNAKETQYF
TGTGCCAGCAGTTTTAACGCCAAAGAGACCCAGTACTTC
>TRBV7-2|TRBD2|many|TRBJ2-1|18
CASSLEPLIQLAGFEQFF
TGTGCCAGCAGCTTAGAGCCTCTCATACAACTAGCGGGCTTTGAGCAGTTCTTC
>TRBV27|.|.|TRBJ2-5|14
CASSLSRGAETQYF
TGTGCCAGCAGTTTATCCAGGGGGGCAGAGACCCAGTACTTC
>TRBV27|TRBD1|.|TRBJ2-4|16
CASSRGHGTGENIQYF
TGTGCCAGCAGCAGAGGCCACGGGACAGGGGAAAACATTCAGTACTTC
>TRBV27|.|.|TRBJ1-2|12
CASSNGPPGYTF
TGTGCCAGCAGTAACGGGCCCCCTGGCTACACCTTC
>TRBV7-7|.|many|TRBJ2-1|15
CASSPDSLSYNEQFF
TGTGCTAGCAGCCCCGACAGCCTCTCCTACAATGAGCAGTTCTTC
>TRBV7-2|TRBD2|many|TRBJ2-5|17
CASSLGGTLGGAETQYF
TGTGCCAGCAGCTTAGGGGGCACTCTCGGGGGGGCAGAGACCCAGTACTTC
>TRBV11-1|.|.|TRBJ2-5|16
CASSPVRTVTQAEQYF
TGTGCCAGCAGCCCCGTTCGGACAGTCACTCAAGCGGAGCAGTACTTC
>TRBV6-1|TRBD2|.|TRBJ2-7|15
CASSRSGVSSYEQYF
TGTGCCAGCAGCAGGAGCGGGGTAAGCTCCTACGAGCAGTACTTC
>TRBV7-2|.|many|TRBJ2-1|14
CASSLVDYQETQFF
TGTGCCAGCAGCTTAGTTGACTACCAAGAGACCCAGTTCTTC
>TRBV6-1|.|medium-sized|TRBJ2-1|13
CASRPVRNNEQFF
TGTGCCAGCAGACCGGTCAGGAACAATGAGCAGTTCTTC
>TRBV6-1|TRBD2|medium-sized|TRBJ2-7|14
CASSGLAGVHEQYF
TGTGCCAGCAGTGGGCTAGCGGGAGTACATGAGCAGTACTTC
>TRBV6-1|.|medium-sized|TRBJ2-1|14
CASSRAGARDEQFF
TGTGCCAGCAGCCGGGCAGGGGCGCGGGATGAGCAGTTCTTC
>TRBV6-1|TRBD1|.|TRBJ1-1|14
CASKGGASYAEAFF
TGTGCCAGCAAAGGGGGCGCTTCTTATGCTGAAGCTTTCTTT
>TRBV11-3|.|many|TRBJ2-7|14
CASSLFRGYNEQYF
TGTGCCAGCAGCTTGTTCAGGGGCTACAATGAGCAGTACTTC
>TRBV6-1|.|few|TRBJ1-6|12
CASSEYNSPLHF
TGTGCCAGCAGTGAATATAATTCACCCCTCCACTTT
>TRBV6-6|TRBD2|.|TRBJ2-1|16
CASSYRQTSWANEQFF
TGTGCCAGCAGTTACCGCCAGACTAGCTGGGCCAATGAGCAGTTCTTC
>TRBV7-6|TRBD1|once|TRBJ2-4|14
CASSLAEGAYIQYF
TGTGCCAGCAGCTTAGCAGAGGGGGCGTACATTCAGTACTTC
>TRBV7-2|.|medium-sized|TRBJ2-3|15
CASSLGTAGGDTQYF
TGTGCCAGCAGCCTTGGGACGGCAGGTGGAGATACGCAGTATTTT
>TRBV6-8|.|.|TRBJ2-2|18
CASSYSRWSYVNTGELFF
TGTGCCAGCAGTTACTCGCGTTGGTCTTACGTAAACACCGGGGAGCTGTTTTTT
>TRBV7-6|.|medium-sized|TRBJ2-1|13
CASSLKGKAEQFF
TGTGCCAGCAGCTTAAAGGGGAAAGCTGAGCAGTTCTTC
>TRBV6-5|.|few|TRBJ2-1|14
CASSYGRKYNEQFF
TGTGCCAGCAGTTACGGGAGGAAATACAATGAGCAGTTCTTC